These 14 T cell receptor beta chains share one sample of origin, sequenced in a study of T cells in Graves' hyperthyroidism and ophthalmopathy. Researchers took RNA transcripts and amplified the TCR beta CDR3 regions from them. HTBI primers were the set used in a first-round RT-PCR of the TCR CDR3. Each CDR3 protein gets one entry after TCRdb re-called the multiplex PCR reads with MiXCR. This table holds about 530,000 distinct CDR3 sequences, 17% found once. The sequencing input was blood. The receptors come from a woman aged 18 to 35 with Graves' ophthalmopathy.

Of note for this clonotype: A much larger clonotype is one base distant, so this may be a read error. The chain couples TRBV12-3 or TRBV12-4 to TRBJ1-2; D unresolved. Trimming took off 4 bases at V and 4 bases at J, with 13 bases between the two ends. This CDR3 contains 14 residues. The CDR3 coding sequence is TGTGCCAGCAGTTGCCAGTTGGAGCTCTATGGCTACACCTTC. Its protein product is CASSCQLELYGYTF.

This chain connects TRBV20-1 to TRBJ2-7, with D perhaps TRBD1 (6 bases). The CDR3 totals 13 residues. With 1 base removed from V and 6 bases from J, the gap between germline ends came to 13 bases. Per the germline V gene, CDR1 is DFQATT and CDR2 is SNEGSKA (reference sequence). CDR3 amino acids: CSARGGRGTEQYF. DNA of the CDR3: TGCAGTGCTAGAGGCGGCAGGGGTACCGAGCAGTACTTC.

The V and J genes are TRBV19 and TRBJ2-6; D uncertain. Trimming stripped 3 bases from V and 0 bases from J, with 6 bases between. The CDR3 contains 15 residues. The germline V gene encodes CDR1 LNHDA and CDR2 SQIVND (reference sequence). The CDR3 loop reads CASSMSSSGANVLTF. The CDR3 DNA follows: TGTGCCAGTAGTATGAGTAGCTCTGGGGCCAACGTCCTGACTTTC.

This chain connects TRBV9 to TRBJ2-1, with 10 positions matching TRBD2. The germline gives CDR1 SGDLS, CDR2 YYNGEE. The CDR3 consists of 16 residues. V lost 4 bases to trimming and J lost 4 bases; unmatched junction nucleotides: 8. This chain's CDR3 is CASSPRPSGGYNEQFF. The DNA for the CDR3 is TGTGCCAGCAGCCCACGACCTAGCGGGGGTTACAATGAGCAGTTCTTC.

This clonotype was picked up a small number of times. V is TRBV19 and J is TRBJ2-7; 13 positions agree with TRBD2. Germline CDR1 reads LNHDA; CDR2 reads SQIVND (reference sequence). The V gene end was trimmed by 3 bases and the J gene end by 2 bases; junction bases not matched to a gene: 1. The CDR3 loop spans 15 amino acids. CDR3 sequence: CASSMGTSGAYEQYF. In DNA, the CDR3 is TGTGCCAGTAGTATGGGGACTAGCGGGGCCTACGAGCAGTACTTC.

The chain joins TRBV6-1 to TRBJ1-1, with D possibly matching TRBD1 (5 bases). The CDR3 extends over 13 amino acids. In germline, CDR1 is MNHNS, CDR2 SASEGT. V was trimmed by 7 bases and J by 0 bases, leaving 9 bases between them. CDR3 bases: TGTGCCAGCAAAGGGGTTATGAACACTGAAGCTTTCTTT. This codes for CASKGVMNTEAFF.

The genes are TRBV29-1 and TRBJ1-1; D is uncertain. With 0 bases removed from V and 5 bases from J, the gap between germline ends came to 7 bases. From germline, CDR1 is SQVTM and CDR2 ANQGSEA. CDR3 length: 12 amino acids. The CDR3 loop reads CSVEDWDTEAFF. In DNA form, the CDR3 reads TGCAGCGTTGAAGATTGGGATACTGAAGCTTTCTTT.

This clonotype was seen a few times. The CDR3 bases are TGTGCCAGCAGCGAGACAGGGTCTCTCTACAATGAGCAGTTCTTC. It encodes CASSETGSLYNEQFF. The rearrangement uses TRBV9 and TRBJ2-1; 7 bases line up with TRBD1. Germline trimming cut 3 bases from V and 3 bases from J; bases unmatched to any gene: 6. Germline CDR1 is SGDLS and CDR2 is YYNGEE. The CDR3 sequence is 15 residues long.

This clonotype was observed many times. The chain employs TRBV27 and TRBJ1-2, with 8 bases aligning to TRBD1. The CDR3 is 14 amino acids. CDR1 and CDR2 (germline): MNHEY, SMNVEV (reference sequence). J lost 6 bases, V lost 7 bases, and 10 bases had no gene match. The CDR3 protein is CASTPGGTGNGYTF. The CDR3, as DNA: TGTGCCAGCACCCCCGGCGGGACAGGCAATGGCTACACCTTC.

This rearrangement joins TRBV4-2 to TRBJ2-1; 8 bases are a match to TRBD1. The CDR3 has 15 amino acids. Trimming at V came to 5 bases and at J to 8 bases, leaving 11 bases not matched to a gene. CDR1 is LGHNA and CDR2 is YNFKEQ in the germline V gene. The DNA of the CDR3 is TGTGCCAGCAGCGTGGTCGGAACAGGGGGGCATGAGCAGTTCTTC. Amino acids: CASSVVGTGGHEQFF.

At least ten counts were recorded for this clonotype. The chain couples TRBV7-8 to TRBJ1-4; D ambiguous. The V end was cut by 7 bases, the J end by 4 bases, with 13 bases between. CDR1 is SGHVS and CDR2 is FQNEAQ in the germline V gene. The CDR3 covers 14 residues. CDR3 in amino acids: CASTPGFGNEKLFF. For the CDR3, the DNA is TGTGCCAGCACCCCGGGATTTGGTAATGAAAAACTGTTTTTT.

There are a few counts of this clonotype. The CDR3 region has the DNA TGCAGTTCAATAGGGCTAGCGGAATACAATGAGCAGTTCTTC. This translates into CSSIGLAEYNEQFF. This chain joins TRBV20-1 and TRBJ2-1; 7 bases match TRBD2. The CDR3 sequence is 14 residues long. Germline-derived CDR1 and CDR2 are DFQATT and SNEGSKA (reference sequence). V was clipped by 8 bases and J by 4 bases; unmatched bases: 11.

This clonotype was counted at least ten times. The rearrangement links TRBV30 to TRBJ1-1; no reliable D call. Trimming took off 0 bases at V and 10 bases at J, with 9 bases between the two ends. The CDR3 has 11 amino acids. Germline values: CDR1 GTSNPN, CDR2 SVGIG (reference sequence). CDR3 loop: CAWSVAQRAFF. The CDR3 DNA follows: TGTGCCTGGAGTGTAGCTCAGAGAGCTTTCTTT.

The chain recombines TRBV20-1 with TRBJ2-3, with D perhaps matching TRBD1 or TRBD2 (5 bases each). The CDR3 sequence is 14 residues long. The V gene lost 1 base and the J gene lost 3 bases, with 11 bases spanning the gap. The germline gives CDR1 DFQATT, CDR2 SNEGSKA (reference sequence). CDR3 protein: CSARAGGLTDTQYF. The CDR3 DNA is TGCAGTGCTAGAGCTGGGGGATTAACAGATACGCAGTATTTT.